This T cell receptor (beta chain) was documented in a study of blood T cell repertoires in COVID-19. The overall study: T cells, B-cell-depleted T cells, or PBMCs provided the cDNA or gDNA that served as material.

The germline V and J ends were trimmed by 4 bases and 3 bases, with 15 bases remaining between them. The V gene's germline CDR1 is SGHNT and CDR2 YENEEA. The CDR3 spans 15 residues. Per the authors' pipeline: Reference gene primer amplification gave estimated nucleated cell counts. TCRdb's table, derived via immunoSEQ multiplex PCR, lists solely in-frame clones and lacks some. V, J and clone size were drawn from that table, and D and trimming were deduced from the DNA. Among around 300,000 clones listed, approximately 90% were seen once. Sequencing was carried out using peripheral blood. The origin of this receptor is a woman between 35 and 50 years old with acute or convalescent COVID-19. The chain combines TRBV11-3 with TRBJ2-5; no firm D call. The CDR3 loop reads CASSSMGAPKETQYF. The DNA for the CDR3 is TGTGCCAGCAGCTCGATGGGCGCGCCCAAAGAGACCCAGTACTTC.